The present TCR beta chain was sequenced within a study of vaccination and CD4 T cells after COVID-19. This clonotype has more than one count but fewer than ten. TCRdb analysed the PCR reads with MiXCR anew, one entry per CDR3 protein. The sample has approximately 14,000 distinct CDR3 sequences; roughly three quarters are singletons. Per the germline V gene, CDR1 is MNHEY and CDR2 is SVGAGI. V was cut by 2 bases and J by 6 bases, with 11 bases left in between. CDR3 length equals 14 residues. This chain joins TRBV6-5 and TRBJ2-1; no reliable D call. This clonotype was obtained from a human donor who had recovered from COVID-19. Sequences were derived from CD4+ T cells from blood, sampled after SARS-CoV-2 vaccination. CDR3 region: CASSYKAPSNEQFF. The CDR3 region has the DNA TGTGCCAGCAGTTACAAAGCGCCCTCCAATGAGCAGTTCTTC.